Below are 14 T cell receptor beta chains sequenced from a single sample in a study of OX40 agonist ivuxolimab in advanced cancers. Measured with immunoSEQ multiplex PCR; TCRdb has only the in-frame clones, and not every one. The sample lists about 64,000 clones, under 95% occurring once. The source material was CD4+ or CD8+ T cells sorted from blood, sampled in a trial of the OX40 agonist ivuxolimab. These TCRs come from an adult with an advanced solid tumor such as melanoma, head and neck, liver or kidney cancer.

This chain links TRBV27 with TRBJ1-4; the D gene is possibly TRBD1 (5 bases). Germline CDR1 and CDR2: MNHEY and SMNVEV (reference sequence). Trimming cost V 6 bases and J 10 bases, with 15 bases left between them. This CDR3 contains 13 residues. In DNA form, the CDR3 reads TGTGCCAGCAGACCGTCGGGGGTCGGAAAACTGTTTTTT. Translated: CASRPSGVGKLFF.

This clone was seen once. The chain links TRBV14 to TRBJ2-1, with D perhaps matching TRBD2 (6 bases). V was clipped by 2 bases and J by 0 bases, with 8 bases between them. This CDR3 is built from 15 residues. Germline V gives CDR1 SGHDN, CDR2 FVKESK. CDR3 amino acids: CASSQLANSYNEQFF. The DNA of the CDR3 is TGTGCCAGCAGCCAACTAGCGAACTCCTACAATGAGCAGTTCTTC.

V is TRBV7-2 and J is TRBJ2-7, with 10 bases that match TRBD2. The CDR3 is made up of 16 amino acids. The ends lost 6 bases at V and 4 bases at J; junction bases unmatched: 12. Germline loops: CDR1 SGHTA, CDR2 FQGNSA. The CDR3 loop is CASRRNLAGGFYEQYF. For the CDR3, the DNA is TGTGCCAGCAGGAGGAACTTAGCGGGAGGTTTTTACGAGCAGTACTTC. The full variable domain, in which reference TRBV7-2 and TRBJ2-7 provide the parts outside the CDR3, is GAGVSQSPSNKVTEKGKDVELRCDPISGHTALYWYRQSLGQGLEFLIYFQGNSAPDKSGLPSDRFSAERTGGSVSTLTIQRTQQEDSAVYLCASRRNLAGGFYEQYFGPGTRLTVT.

This chain joins TRBV5-6 and TRBJ2-1, with no clear D. The CDR3 is 16 residues long. Deletions cut 4 bases from V and 5 bases from J, with 19 bases between. Germline V gene data show CDR1 as SGHDT and CDR2 as YYEEEE. CDR3 sequence reads: CASSPPSLTLHNEQFF. In DNA form, the CDR3 reads TGTGCCAGCAGCCCCCCGAGCTTGACCCTCCACAATGAGCAGTTCTTC.

The chain carries TRBV10-2 and TRBJ2-2; 10 nucleotides align to TRBD2. The CDR3 is made up of 15 amino acids. Germline loops: CDR1 WSHSY, CDR2 SAAADI. With 7 bases clipped from V and 5 bases from J, the junction kept 7 bases outside the gene matches. CDR3 nucleotide sequence: TGCGCCAGCATCCAAGGTAGCGGGAGGACCGGGGAGCTGTTTTTT. It yields the protein CASIQGSGRTGELFF.

This chain uses TRBV19 with TRBJ2-1; 13 positions agree with TRBD2. Germline V CDR1 and CDR2: LNHDA, SQIVND (reference sequence). V lost 5 bases, J lost 10 bases, and 11 bases stayed unmatched. CDR3 length equals 16 residues. CDR3: CASSPRTSGRGGEQFF. For the CDR3, the DNA is TGTGCCAGTAGTCCTCGGACTAGCGGGAGAGGAGGGGAGCAGTTCTTC.

V gene TRBV11-2 combines with J gene TRBJ2-2, with 8 nucleotides matching TRBD2. After removal of 3 bases from V and 7 bases from J, the junction contained 4 bases not matched to a gene. The germline V gene has CDR1 SGHAT and CDR2 FQNNGV. This CDR3 comprises 14 residues. In DNA form, the CDR3 reads TGTGCCAGCAGCTTTAGCGGGACTGGCGGGGAGCTGTTTTTT. The encoded protein is CASSFSGTGGELFF.

This chain uses TRBV29-1 with TRBJ2-2; D possibly uses TRBD1 or TRBD2 (7 bases each). Germline assignment: CDR1 SQVTM and CDR2 ANQGSEA. This CDR3 is 14 amino acids long. V was trimmed by 5 bases and J by 4 bases, leaving 14 bases between them. DNA for the CDR3: TGCAGCGTTACAGCGGGACAGAGCACCGGGGAGCTGTTTTTT. Protein: CSVTAGQSTGELFF.

The rearrangement uses TRBV9 and TRBJ1-4; 9 positions agree with TRBD1. V lost 0 bases to trimming and J lost 5 bases; unmatched junction nucleotides: 2. This CDR3 region has 15 residues. The germline V gene has CDR1 SGDLS and CDR2 YYNGEE. The CDR3 nucleotides read TGTGCCAGCAGCGTAGAAGGACAGGGGAATGAAAAACTGTTTTTT. Protein product: CASSVEGQGNEKLFF.

The rearrangement joins TRBV13 to TRBJ2-3; 8 nucleotides agree with TRBD1. CDR3 length equals 16 residues. Trimming took 0 bases from V and 1 from J; bases not matched to a gene: 3. Germline loops: CDR1 PRHDT, CDR2 FYEKMQ (reference sequence). CDR3 loop: CASSLGPTGGTDTQYF. CDR3 DNA sequence: TGTGCCAGCAGCTTAGGCCCGACAGGGGGCACAGATACGCAGTATTTT.

The genes are TRBV12-5 and TRBJ1-1, with 9 bases matching TRBD1. V trimming: 1 base; J trimming: 1 base; junction bases outside the gene matches: 13. Germline lookup yields CDR1 LGHNT and CDR2 FRNRAP. The CDR3 runs to 19 residues. This CDR3 is CASGLDPSGTGKRNTEAFF. CDR3 nucleotides: TGTGCTAGTGGTTTGGACCCTTCCGGGACAGGGAAAAGGAACACTGAAGCTTTCTTT.

The chain links TRBV7-9 to TRBJ2-7, with unresolved D. The CDR3 is 9 residues long. CDR1 SEHNR and CDR2 FQNEAQ come from the germline V gene (reference sequence). Trimming took 6 bases from V and 6 from J, leaving 3 bases between them. CDR3 protein: CASSPEQYF. The CDR3 nucleotides are TGTGCCAGCAGTCCCGAGCAGTACTTC.

V usage is TRBV25-1 and J usage is TRBJ2-7, with 9 bases fitting TRBD1. V dropped 8 bases and J dropped 3; count of bases not matched to a gene: 8. The CDR3 covers 14 residues. Germline V gene sequence: CDR1 MGHDK, CDR2 SYGVNS. The CDR3 sequence is CASVPGQGNYEQYF. The CDR3 DNA sequence: TGTGCCAGCGTTCCAGGACAGGGGAACTACGAGCAGTACTTC.

V usage is TRBV11-2 and J usage is TRBJ1-1; D gene uncertain. V lost 8 bases, J lost 0 bases, and 16 bases lay in between. This CDR3 spans 15 amino acids. Germline V gene lookup returns CDR1 SGHAT and CDR2 FQNNGV. The DNA of the CDR3 is TGTGCCAGCTCCTACCCGGGCCGGGTGAACACTGAAGCTTTCTTT. Amino acids: CASSYPGRVNTEAFF.